The sample holds one count of the clone carrying this T cell receptor (beta chain). The PCR employed 60 Vbeta primers together with 13 Jbeta primers. Using immunoSEQ multiplex PCR, the repertoire was profiled, and TCRdb retains in-frame clones only, with some absent. Here the sample spans over 90,000 clones, approximately 79% being singletons. The germline V gene has CDR1 MGHRA and CDR2 YSYEKL. The CDR3 extends over 15 amino acids. V gave up 4 bases and J gave up 0 bases, with 13 bases separating them. The data were obtained in a study of cytomegalovirus exposure and HLA in healthy donors. This TCR was recovered from a man aged 50 to 59 in good health and CMV-seropositive. Source material: PBMCs. V usage is TRBV4-1 and J usage is TRBJ2-7; no reliable D call. The DNA for the CDR3 is TGCGCCAGCAGCCCCCGAGAGAAAAACTCCTACGAGCAGTACTTC. Translation gives CASSPREKNSYEQYF.